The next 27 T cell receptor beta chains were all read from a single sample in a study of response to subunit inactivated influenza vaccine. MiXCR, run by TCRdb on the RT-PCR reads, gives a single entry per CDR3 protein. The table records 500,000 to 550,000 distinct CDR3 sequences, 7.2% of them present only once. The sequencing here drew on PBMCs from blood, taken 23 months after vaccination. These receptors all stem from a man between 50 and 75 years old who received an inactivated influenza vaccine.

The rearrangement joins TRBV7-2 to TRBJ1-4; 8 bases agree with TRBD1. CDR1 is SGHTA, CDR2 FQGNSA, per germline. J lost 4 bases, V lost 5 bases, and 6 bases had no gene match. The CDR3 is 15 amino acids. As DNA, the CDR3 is TGTGCCAGCAGCACGGACAGGGCCAATAATGAAAAACTGTTTTTT. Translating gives CASSTDRANNEKLFF.

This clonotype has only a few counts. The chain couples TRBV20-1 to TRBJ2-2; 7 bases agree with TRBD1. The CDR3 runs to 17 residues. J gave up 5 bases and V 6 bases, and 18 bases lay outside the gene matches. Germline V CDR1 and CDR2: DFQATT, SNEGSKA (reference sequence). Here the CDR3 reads CSASTGAGQPGTGELFF. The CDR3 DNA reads TGCAGTGCCTCTACAGGGGCCGGACAACCTGGTACCGGGGAGCTGTTTTTT.

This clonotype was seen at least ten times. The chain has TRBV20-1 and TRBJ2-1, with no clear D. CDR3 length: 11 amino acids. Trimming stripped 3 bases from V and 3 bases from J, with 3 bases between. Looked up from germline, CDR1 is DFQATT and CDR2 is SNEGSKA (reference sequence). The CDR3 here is CSASLYNEQFF. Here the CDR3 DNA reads TGCAGTGCTAGCCTCTACAATGAGCAGTTCTTC.

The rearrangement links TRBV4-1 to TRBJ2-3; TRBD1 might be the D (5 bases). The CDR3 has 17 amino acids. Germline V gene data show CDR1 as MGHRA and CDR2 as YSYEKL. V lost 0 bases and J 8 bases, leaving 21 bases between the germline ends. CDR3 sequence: CASSQDLGATGLGTQYF. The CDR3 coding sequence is TGCGCCAGCAGCCAAGATCTAGGGGCCACCGGGTTAGGTACGCAGTATTTT.

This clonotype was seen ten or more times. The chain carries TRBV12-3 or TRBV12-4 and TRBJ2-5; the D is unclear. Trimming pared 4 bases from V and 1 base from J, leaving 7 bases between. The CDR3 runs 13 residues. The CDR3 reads CASSSRLQETQYF. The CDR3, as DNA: TGTGCCAGCAGTTCTCGACTCCAAGAGACCCAGTACTTC.

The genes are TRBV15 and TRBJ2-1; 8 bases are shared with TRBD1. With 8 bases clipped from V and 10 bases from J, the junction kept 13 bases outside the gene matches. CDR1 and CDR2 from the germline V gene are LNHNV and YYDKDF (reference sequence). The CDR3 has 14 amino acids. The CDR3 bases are TGTGCCACCCTCCCGGGACAGGTCGGATCGGAGCAGTTCTTC. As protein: CATLPGQVGSEQFF.

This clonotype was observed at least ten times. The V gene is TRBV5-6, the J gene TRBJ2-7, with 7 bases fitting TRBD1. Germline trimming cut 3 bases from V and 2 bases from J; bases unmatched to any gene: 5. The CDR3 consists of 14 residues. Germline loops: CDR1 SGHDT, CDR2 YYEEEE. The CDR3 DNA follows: TGTGCCAGCAGCTACTCACAGGGGACCTACGAGCAGTACTTC. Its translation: CASSYSQGTYEQYF.

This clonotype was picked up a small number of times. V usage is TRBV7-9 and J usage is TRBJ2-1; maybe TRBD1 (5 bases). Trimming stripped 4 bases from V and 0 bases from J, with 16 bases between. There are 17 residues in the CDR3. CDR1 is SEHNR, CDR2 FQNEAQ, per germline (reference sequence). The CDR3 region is CASSSTRAPGSYNEQFF. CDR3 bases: TGTGCCAGCAGCTCCACCAGGGCCCCCGGCTCCTACAATGAGCAGTTCTTC.

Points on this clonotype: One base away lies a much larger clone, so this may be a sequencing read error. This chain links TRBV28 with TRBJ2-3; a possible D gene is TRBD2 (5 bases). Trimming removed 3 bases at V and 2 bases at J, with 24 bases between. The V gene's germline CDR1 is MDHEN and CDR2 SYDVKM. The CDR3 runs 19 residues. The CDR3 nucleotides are TGTGCCAGCAGTTTTTCGACTATTTTGGGCCCTGGTCACACAGATACGCAGTATTTT. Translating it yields CASSFSTILGPGHTDTQYF.

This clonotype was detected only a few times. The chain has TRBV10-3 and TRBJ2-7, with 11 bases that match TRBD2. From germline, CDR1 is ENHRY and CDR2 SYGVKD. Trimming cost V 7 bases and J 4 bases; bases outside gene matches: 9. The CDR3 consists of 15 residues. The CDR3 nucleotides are TGTGCCATCAACCCCGGGGTAGCGGGGGGGTACGAGCAGTACTTC. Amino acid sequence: CAINPGVAGGYEQYF.

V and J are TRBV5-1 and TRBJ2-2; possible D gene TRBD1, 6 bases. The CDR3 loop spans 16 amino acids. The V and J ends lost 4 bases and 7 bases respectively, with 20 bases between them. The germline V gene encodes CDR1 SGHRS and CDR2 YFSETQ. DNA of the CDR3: TGCGCCAGCAGCGGACTGGGAGCAGGGGTCGACGGGGAGCTGTTTTTT. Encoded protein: CASSGLGAGVDGELFF.

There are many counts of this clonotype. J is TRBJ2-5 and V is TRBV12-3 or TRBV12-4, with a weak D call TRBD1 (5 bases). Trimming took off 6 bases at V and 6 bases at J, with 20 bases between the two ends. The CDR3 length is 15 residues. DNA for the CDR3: TGTGCCAGCAGCGTGGCAGCAGGGCCAGGGAAGACCCAGTACTTC. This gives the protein CASSVAAGPGKTQYF.

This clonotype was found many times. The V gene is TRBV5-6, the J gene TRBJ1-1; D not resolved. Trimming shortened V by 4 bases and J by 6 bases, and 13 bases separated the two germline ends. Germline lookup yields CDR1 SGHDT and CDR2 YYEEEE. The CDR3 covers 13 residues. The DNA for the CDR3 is TGTGCCAGCAGCCCAGTCAATCTACCTGAAGCTTTCTTT. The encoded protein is CASSPVNLPEAFF.

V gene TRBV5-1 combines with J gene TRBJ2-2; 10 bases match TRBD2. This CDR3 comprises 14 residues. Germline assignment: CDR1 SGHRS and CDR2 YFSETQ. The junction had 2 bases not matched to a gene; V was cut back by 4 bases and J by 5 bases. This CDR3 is CASSPTSGTGELFF. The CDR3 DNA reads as TGCGCCAGCAGCCCGACTAGCGGGACCGGGGAGCTGTTTTTT. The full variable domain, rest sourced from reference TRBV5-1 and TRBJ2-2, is KAGVTQTPRYLIKTRGQQVTLSCSPISGHRSVSWYQQTPGQGLQFLFEYFSETQRNKGNFPGRFSGRQFSNSRSEMNVSTLELGDSALYLCASSPTSGTGELFFGEGSRLTVL.

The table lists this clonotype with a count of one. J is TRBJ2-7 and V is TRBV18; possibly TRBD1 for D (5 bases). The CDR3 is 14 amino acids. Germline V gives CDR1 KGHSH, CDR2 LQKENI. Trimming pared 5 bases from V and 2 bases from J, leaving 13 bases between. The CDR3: CASSEGVPPYEQYF. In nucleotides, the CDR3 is TGTGCCAGCTCAGAAGGGGTCCCCCCCTACGAGCAGTACTTC.

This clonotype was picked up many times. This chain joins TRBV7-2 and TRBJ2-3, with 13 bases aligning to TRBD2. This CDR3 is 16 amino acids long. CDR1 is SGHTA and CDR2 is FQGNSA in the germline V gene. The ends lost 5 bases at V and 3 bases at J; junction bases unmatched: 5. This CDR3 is CASSGTSGGATDTQYF. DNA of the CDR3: TGTGCCAGCAGCGGAACTAGCGGGGGGGCGACAGATACGCAGTATTTT. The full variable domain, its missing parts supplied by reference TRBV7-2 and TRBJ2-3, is GAGVSQSPSNKVTEKGKDVELRCDPISGHTALYWYRQSLGQGLEFLIYFQGNSAPDKSGLPSDRFSAERTGGSVSTLTIQRTQQEDSAVYLCASSGTSGGATDTQYFGPGTRLTVL.

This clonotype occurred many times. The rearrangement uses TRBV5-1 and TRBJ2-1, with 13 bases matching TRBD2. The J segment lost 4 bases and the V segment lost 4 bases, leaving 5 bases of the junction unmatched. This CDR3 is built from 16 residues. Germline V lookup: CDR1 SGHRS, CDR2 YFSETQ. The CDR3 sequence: CASSAGLAGLYNEQFF. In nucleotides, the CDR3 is TGCGCCAGCAGCGCGGGACTAGCGGGACTTTACAATGAGCAGTTCTTC.

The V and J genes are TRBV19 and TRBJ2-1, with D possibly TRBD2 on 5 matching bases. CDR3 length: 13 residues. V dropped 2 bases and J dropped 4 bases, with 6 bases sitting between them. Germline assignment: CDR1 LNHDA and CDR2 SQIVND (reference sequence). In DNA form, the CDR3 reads TGTGCCAGTAGTATAAGAGGGTACAATGAGCAGTTCTTC. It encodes CASSIRGYNEQFF. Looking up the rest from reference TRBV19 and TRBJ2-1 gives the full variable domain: DGGITQSPKYLFRKEGQNVTLSCEQNLNHDAMYWYRQDPGQGLRLIYYSQIVNDFQKGDIAEGYSVSREKKESFPLTVTSAQKNPTAFYLCASSIRGYNEQFFGPGTRLTVL.

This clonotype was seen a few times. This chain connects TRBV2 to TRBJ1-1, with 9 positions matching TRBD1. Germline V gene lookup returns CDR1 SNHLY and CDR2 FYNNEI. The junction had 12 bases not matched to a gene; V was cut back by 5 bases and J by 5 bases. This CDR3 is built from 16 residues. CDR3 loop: CASSLQGAISGTEAFF. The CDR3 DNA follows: TGTGCCAGCAGTTTACAGGGGGCGATTTCCGGAACTGAAGCTTTCTTT. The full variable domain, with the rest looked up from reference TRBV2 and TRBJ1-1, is EPEVTQTPSHQVTQMGQEVILRCVPISNHLYFYWYRQILGQKVEFLVSFYNNEISEKSEIFDDQFSVERPDGSNFTLKIRSTKLEDSAMYFCASSLQGAISGTEAFFGQGTRLTVV.

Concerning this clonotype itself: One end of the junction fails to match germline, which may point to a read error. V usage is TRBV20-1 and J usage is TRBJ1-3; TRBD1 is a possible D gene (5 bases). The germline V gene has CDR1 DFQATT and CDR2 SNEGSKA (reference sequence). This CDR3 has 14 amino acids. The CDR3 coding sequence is TGCAGTGCTAAAGACAGACCCTCTGGACACACCATATATTTT. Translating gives CSAKDRPSGHTIYF.

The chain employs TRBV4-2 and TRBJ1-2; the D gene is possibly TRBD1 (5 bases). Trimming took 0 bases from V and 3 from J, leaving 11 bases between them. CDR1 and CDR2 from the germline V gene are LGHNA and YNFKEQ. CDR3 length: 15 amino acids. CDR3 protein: CASSQDLAGHYGYTF. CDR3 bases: TGTGCCAGCAGCCAAGATCTGGCGGGGCACTATGGCTACACCTTC.

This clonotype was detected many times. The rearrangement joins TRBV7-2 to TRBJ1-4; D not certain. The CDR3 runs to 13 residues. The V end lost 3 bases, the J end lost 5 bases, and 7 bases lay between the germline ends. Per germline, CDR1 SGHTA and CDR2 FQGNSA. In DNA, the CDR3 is TGTGCCAGCAGCTTGGGAGTGAATGAAAAACTGTTTTTT. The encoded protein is CASSLGVNEKLFF.

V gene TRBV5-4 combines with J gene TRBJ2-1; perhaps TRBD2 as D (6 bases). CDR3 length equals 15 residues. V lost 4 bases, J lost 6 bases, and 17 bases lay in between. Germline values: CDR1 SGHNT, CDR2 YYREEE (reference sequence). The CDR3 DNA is TGTGCCAGCAGCATCCTCGGGAGCCGGGGCAATGAGCAGTTCTTC. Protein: CASSILGSRGNEQFF.

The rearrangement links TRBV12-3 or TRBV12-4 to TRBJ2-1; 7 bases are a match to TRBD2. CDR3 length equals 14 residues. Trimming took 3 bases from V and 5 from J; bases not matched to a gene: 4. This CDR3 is CASSLTSSNNEQFF. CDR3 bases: TGTGCCAGCAGTTTGACTAGCTCGAACAATGAGCAGTTCTTC.

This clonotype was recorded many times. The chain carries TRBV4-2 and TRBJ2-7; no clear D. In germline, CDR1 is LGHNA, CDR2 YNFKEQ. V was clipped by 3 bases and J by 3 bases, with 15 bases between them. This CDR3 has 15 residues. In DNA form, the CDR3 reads TGTGCCAGCAGCCAGGAGACCACCCGGGTCTACGAGCAGTACTTC. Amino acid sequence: CASSQETTRVYEQYF.

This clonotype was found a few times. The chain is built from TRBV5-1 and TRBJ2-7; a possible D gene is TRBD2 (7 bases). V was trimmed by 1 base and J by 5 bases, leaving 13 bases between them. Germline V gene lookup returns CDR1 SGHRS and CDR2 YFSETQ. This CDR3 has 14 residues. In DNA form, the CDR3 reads TGCGCCAGCAGCTTGCACAGGGAGGGTAACGAGCAGTACTTC. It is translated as CASSLHREGNEQYF.

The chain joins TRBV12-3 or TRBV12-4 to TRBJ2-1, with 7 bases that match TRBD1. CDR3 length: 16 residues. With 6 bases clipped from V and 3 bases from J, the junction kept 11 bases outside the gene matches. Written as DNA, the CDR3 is TGTGCCAGCAGGGCTGACAGGGACATATACTACAATGAGCAGTTCTTC. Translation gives CASRADRDIYYNEQFF.